This T cell receptor beta chain was sequenced for a study of early stage breast cancer tumors. Sequencing was performed with immunoSEQ multiplex PCR; in TCRdb, only in-frame clones are kept and a portion is missing. The sample gives roughly 3,600 clones, 65% to 80% of which show up once; less than 20% is in the top ten. About 20-55 mg of tumor tissue was diced per sample. V lost 2 bases to trimming and J lost 8 bases; unmatched junction nucleotides: 9. The CDR3 has 16 residues. Per the germline V gene, CDR1 is SGHDT and CDR2 is YYEEEE. The sequence was collected from a person aged 35 to 50 with breast cancer. The sample comprised breast tumor tissue. The rearrangement links TRBV5-6 to TRBJ2-1, with 11 bases lining up with TRBD2. The CDR3 bases are TGTGCCAGCAGCTTAAACCGACTAGCGGGGAAGGATGAGCAGTTCTTC. This codes for CASSLNRLAGKDEQFF.